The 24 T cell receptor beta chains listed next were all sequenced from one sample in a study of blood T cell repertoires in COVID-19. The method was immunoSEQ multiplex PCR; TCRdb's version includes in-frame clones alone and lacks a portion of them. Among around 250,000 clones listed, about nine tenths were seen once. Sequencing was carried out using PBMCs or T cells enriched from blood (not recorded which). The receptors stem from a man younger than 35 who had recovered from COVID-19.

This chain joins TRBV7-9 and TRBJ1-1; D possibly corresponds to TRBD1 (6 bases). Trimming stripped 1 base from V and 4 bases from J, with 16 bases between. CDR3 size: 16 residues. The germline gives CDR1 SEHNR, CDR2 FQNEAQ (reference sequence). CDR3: CASSLGREQGRTEAFF. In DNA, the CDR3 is TGTGCCAGCAGCTTAGGCCGGGAACAGGGACGCACTGAAGCTTTCTTT. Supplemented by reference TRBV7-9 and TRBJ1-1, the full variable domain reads DTGVSQNPRHKITKRGQNVTFRCDPISEHNRLYWYRQTLGQGPEFLTYFQNEAQLEKSRLLSDRFSAERPKGSFSTLEIQRTEQGDSAMYLCASSLGREQGRTEAFFGQGTRLTVV.

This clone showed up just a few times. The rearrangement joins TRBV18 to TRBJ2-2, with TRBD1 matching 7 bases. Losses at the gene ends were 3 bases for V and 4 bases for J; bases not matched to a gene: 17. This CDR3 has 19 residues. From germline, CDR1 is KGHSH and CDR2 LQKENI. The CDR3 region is CASSPQTAGGGMATGELFF. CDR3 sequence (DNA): TGTGCCAGCTCACCTCAGACCGCAGGGGGTGGAATGGCCACCGGGGAGCTGTTTTTT.

The CDR3 DNA reads TGTGCCAGCAAATCAATAGCGGGAGCCGGGGAGCTGTTTTTT. This gives the protein CASKSIAGAGELFF. The chain links TRBV6-5 to TRBJ2-2; TRBD2 agrees at 9 bases. The germline CDR1 and CDR2 sequences are MNHEY and SVGAGI. The length of the CDR3 is 14 residues. Trimming cost V 7 bases and J 6 bases; bases outside gene matches: 6.

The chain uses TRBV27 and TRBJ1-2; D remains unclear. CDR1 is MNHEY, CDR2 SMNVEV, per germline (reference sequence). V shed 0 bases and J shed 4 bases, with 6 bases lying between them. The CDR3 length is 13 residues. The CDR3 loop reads CASSLSLAYGYTF. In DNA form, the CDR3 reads TGTGCCAGCAGTTTATCGTTGGCCTATGGCTACACCTTC.

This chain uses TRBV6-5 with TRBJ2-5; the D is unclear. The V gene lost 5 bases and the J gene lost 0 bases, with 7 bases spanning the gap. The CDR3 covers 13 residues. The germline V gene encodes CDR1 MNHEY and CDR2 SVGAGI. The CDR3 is CASSRDYQETQYF. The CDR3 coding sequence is TGTGCCAGCAGTAGAGACTACCAAGAGACCCAGTACTTC.

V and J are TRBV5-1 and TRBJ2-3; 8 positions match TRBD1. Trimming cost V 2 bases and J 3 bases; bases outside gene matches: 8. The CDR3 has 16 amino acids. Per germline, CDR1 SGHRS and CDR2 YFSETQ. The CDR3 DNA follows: TGCGCCAGCAGCTTTCGGCAGGGGGCTTCGACAGATACGCAGTATTTT. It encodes CASSFRQGASTDTQYF. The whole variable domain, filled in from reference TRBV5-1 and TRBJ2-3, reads KAGVTQTPRYLIKTRGQQVTLSCSPISGHRSVSWYQQTPGQGLQFLFEYFSETQRNKGNFPGRFSGRQFSNSRSEMNVSTLELGDSALYLCASSFRQGASTDTQYFGPGTRLTVL.

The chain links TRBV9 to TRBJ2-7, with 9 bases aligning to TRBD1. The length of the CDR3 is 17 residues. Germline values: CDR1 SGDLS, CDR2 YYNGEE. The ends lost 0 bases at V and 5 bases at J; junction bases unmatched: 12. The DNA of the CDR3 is TGTGCCAGCAGCGTAGCTACCGGGACAGGGTTGAGCCACGAGCAGTACTTC. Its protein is CASSVATGTGLSHEQYF.

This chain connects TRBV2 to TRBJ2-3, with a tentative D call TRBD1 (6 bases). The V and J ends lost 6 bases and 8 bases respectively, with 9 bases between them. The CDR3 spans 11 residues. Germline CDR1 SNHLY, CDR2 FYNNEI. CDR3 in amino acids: CASRGAGTQYF. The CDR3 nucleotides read TGTGCCAGCAGGGGGGCTGGTACGCAGTATTTT.

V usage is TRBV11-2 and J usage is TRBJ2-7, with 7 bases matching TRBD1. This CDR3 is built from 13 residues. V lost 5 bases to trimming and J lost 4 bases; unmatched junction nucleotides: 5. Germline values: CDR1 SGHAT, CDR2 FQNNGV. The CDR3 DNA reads TGTGCCAGCAGCAAGGGACAGTATTACGAGCAGTACTTC. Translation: CASSKGQYYEQYF.

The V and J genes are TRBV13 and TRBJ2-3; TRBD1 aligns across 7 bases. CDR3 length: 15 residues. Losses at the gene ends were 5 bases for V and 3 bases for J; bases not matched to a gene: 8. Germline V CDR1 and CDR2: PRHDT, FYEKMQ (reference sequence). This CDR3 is CASSPRTGSTDTQYF. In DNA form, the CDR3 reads TGTGCCAGCAGCCCGAGGACAGGCTCGACAGATACGCAGTATTTT.

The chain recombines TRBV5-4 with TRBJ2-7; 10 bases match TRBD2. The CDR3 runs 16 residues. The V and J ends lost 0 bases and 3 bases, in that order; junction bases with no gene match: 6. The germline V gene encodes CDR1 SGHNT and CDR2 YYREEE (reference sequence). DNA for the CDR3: TGTGCCAGCAGCTTGGTGGCTAGCGGGGGATTCTACGAGCAGTACTTC. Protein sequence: CASSLVASGGFYEQYF.

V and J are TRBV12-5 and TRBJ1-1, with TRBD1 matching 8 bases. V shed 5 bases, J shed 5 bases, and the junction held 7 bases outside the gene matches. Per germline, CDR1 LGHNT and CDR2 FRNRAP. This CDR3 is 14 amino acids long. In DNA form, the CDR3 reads TGTGCTAGTGGTCTCCGGACAGGGACAACTGAAGCTTTCTTT. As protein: CASGLRTGTTEAFF. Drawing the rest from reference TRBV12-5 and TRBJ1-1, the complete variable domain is DARVTQTPRHKVTEMGQEVTMRCQPILGHNTVFWYRQTMMQGLELLAYFRNRAPLDDSGMPKDRFSAEMPDATLATLKIQPSEPRDSAVYFCASGLRTGTTEAFFGQGTRLTVV.

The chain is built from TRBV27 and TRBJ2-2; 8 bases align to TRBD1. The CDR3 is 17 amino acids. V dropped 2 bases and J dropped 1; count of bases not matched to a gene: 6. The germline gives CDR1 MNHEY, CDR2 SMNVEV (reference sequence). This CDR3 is CASSLDTGTGNTGELFF. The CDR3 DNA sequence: TGTGCCAGCAGTTTAGATACCGGGACAGGGAACACCGGGGAGCTGTTTTTT.

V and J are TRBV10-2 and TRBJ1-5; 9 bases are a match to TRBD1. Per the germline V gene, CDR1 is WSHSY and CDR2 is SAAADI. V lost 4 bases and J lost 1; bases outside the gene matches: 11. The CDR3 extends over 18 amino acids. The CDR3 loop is CASSGGTGGASSNQPQHF. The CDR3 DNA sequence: TGCGCCAGCAGTGGGGGCACAGGGGGCGCGTCGAGCAATCAGCCCCAGCATTTT.

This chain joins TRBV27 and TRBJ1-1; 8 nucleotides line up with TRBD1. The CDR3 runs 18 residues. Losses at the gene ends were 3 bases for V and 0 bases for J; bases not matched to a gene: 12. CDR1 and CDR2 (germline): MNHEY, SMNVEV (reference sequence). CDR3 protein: CASSLTLHQGALNTEAFF. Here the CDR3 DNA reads TGTGCCAGCAGTTTGACGCTGCACCAGGGGGCGCTGAACACTGAAGCTTTCTTT.

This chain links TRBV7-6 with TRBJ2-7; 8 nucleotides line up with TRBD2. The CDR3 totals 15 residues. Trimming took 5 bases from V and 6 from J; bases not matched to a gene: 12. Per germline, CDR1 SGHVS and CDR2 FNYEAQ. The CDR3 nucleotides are TGTGCCAGCAGCCCAACAAGCGGGAGCAGCCCCGAGCAGTACTTC. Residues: CASSPTSGSSPEQYF.

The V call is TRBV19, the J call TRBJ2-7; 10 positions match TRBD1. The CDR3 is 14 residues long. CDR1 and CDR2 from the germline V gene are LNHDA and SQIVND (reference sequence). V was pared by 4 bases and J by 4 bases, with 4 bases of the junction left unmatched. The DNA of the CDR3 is TGTGCCAGTAGTAGCCGGGACAGGGGTTACGAGCAGTACTTC. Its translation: CASSSRDRGYEQYF. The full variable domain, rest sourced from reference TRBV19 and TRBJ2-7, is DGGITQSPKYLFRKEGQNVTLSCEQNLNHDAMYWYRQDPGQGLRLIYYSQIVNDFQKGDIAEGYSVSREKKESFPLTVTSAQKNPTAFYLCASSSRDRGYEQYFGPGTRLTVT.

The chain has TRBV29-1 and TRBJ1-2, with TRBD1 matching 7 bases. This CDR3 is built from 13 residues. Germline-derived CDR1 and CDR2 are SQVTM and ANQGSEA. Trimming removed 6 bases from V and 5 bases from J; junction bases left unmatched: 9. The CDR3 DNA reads TGCAGCGTCGGACAGGCCCGGGTGTATGGCTACACCTTC. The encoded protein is CSVGQARVYGYTF.

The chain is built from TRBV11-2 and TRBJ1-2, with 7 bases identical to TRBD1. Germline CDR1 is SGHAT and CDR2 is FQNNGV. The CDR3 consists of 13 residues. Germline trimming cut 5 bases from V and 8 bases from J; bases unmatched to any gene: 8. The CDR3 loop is CASSLSTGTGYTF. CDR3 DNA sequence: TGTGCCAGCAGCCTCTCGACAGGGACCGGCTACACCTTC. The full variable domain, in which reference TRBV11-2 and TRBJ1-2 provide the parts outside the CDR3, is EAGVAQSPRYKIIEKRQSVAFWCNPISGHATLYWYQQILGQGPKLLIQFQNNGVVDDSQLPKDRFSAERLKGVDSTLKIQPAKLEDSAVYLCASSLSTGTGYTFGSGTRLTVV.

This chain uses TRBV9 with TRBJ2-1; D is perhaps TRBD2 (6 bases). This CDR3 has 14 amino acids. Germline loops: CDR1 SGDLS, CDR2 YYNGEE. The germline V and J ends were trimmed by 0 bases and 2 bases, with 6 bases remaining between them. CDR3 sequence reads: CASSVGTTYNEQFF. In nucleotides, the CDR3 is TGTGCCAGCAGCGTAGGGACTACCTACAATGAGCAGTTCTTC.

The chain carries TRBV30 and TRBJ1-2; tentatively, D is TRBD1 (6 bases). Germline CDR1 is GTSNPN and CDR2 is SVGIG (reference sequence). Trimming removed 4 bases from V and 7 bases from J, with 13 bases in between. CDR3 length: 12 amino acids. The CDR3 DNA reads TGTGCCTGGACTGGCAGGGGTCTTGGCTACACCTTC. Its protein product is CAWTGRGLGYTF. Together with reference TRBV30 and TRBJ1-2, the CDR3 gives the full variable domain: SQTIHQWPATLVQPVGSPLSLECTVEGTSNPNLYWYRQAAGRGLQLLFYSVGIGQISSEVPQNLSASRPQDRQFILSSKKLLLSDSGFYLCAWTGRGLGYTFGSGTRLTVV.

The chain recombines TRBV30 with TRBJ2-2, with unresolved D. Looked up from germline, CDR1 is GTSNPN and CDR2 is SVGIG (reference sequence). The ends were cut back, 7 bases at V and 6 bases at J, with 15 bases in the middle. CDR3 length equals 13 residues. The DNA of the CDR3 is TGTGCCTTCTATCACAGTGATCCCGGGGAGCTGTTTTTT. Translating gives CAFYHSDPGELFF.

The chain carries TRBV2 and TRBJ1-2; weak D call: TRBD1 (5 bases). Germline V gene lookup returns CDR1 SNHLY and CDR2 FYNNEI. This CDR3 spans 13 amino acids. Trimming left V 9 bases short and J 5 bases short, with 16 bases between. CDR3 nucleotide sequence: TGTGCCAGAAGCGCGTCCGGGGGGTATGGCTACACCTTC. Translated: CARSASGGYGYTF.

The DNA for the CDR3 is TGTGCCAGCAGCTCCACTAGAGCTTTCTTT. This translates into CASSSTRAFF. This rearrangement joins TRBV6-5 to TRBJ1-1; D call uncertain. Germline values: CDR1 MNHEY, CDR2 SVGAGI. V lost 6 bases and J 10 bases, leaving 9 bases between the germline ends. The CDR3 spans 10 residues.